This record concerns one TCR beta chain sequence. What it binds is unknown. Assay used: immunoSEQ multiplex PCR; TCRdb lists only in-frame clones, some missing. Found here are hundreds of thousands of clones, 95% to 96% of them singletons; the top ten hold approximately 0.1%. The naive CD8 subset, CD45RO-negative cells positively selected for CCR7, excluded terminally differentiated effector memory CD45RA+ cells. Every donor was a Caucasian adult from Nashville, Tennessee. These data come from a study of shared clonotypes between healthy human individuals. Study observations and caveats: It was only blood that was sampled, and tissue repertoires likely differ. When naive CD4 clonotypes were compared across several donors, roughly 4.9% were shared.

Germline lookup yields CDR1 SGHKS and CDR2 YYEKEE (reference sequence). The V and J ends lost 4 bases and 4 bases, in that order; junction bases with no gene match: 5. This CDR3 is built from 15 residues. The TCR comes from a woman aged 25 to 39 in good health. Sequences were obtained from naive CD8+ T cells sorted from blood. The chain joins TRBV5-5 to TRBJ2-1; 10 bases align to TRBD1. The CDR3 DNA reads TGTGCCAGCAGCCCGCCGGGACAGGGGTACAATGAGCAGTTCTTC. Its protein product is CASSPPGQGYNEQFF.